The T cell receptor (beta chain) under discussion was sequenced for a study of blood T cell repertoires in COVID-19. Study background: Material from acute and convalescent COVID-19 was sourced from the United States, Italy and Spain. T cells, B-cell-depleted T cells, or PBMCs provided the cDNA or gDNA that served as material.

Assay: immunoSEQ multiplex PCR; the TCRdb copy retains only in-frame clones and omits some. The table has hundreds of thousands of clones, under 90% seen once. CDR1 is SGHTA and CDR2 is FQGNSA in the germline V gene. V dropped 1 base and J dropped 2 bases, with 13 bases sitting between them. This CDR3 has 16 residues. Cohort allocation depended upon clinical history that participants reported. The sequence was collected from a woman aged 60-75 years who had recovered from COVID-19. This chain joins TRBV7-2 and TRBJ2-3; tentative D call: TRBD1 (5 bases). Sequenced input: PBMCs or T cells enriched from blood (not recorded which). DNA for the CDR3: TGTGCCAGCAGCTTAGGTTGGACATCTGCCACAGATACGCAGTATTTT. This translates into CASSLGWTSATDTQYF.